The 32 T cell receptor beta chains given below trace back to one sample, sequenced in a study of CD8+CD57+ T cells in acquired aplastic anemia. For CDR3 and TCR beta VDJ profiling, genomic DNA was the template used. TCRdb ran MiXCR on the reads and lists one entry per CDR3 protein. The sample carries over 150,000 distinct CDR3 sequences, 50% to 65% recorded once. Flow cytometry had shown expanded CD8+CD57+ cells in the patients chosen for sequencing. Specimen: sorted CD4+, CD8+, or CD8+CD57+ T cells (not recorded which) from PBMCs. All receptors derive from a human donor with aplastic anemia.

The chain couples TRBV5-1 to TRBJ2-5, with a tentative D call TRBD2 (5 bases). The germline V gene encodes CDR1 SGHRS and CDR2 YFSETQ. This CDR3 spans 15 amino acids. V gave up 0 bases and J gave up 4 bases, with 13 bases separating them. Here the CDR3 DNA reads TGCGCCAGCAGCTTGGGAGGGAATCAAGCAGAGACCCAGTACTTC. As protein: CASSLGGNQAETQYF.

This clonotype was observed at least ten times. One junction end does not reproduce the germline sequence, and a read error may be involved. The chain couples TRBV5-6 to TRBJ2-7, with a possible D match to TRBD1 (5 bases). This CDR3 is 12 amino acids long. Looked up from germline, CDR1 is SGHDT and CDR2 is YYEEEE. The CDR3: CASSLEGRAYFF. CDR3 nucleotides: TGTGCCAGCAGCTTGGAGGGCAGGGCCTATTTCTTC.

J is TRBJ2-7 and V is TRBV29-1; the match to TRBD1 covers 11 bases. In germline, CDR1 is SQVTM, CDR2 ANQGSEA. The CDR3 consists of 14 residues. The ends lost 4 bases at V and 4 bases at J; junction bases unmatched: 6. CDR3 residues: CSVGTGGGGYEQYF. In DNA, the CDR3 is TGCAGCGTTGGGACAGGGGGCGGCGGTTACGAGCAGTACTTC.

The chain carries TRBV24-1 and TRBJ2-3; 12 bases fit TRBD2. This CDR3 spans 17 amino acids. V lost 8 bases, J lost 2 bases, and 10 bases stayed unmatched. Germline CDR1 reads KGHDR; CDR2 reads SFDVKD. CDR3 nucleotides: TGTGCCACCATGCAGCCTAGCGGGGGGGCCTTCACAGATACGCAGTATTTT. This gives the protein CATMQPSGGAFTDTQYF.

The chain carries TRBV30 and TRBJ2-5; 8 bases map to TRBD1. After removal of 5 bases from V and 4 bases from J, the junction contained 6 bases not matched to a gene. CDR1 and CDR2 from the germline V gene are GTSNPN and SVGIG (reference sequence). CDR3 length: 13 residues. The CDR3 protein is CAWGDRILETQYF. The CDR3 DNA sequence: TGTGCCTGGGGGGACAGGATATTAGAGACCCAGTACTTC.

V gene TRBV20-1 combines with J gene TRBJ1-1, with D perhaps matching TRBD1 (5 bases). CDR1 and CDR2 from the germline V gene are DFQATT and SNEGSKA (reference sequence). Trimming took off 4 bases at V and 1 base at J, with 10 bases between the two ends. The CDR3 totals 13 residues. CDR3 bases: TGCAGTGCTACAGGACACAAGAACACTGAAGCTTTCTTT. The encoded protein is CSATGHKNTEAFF.

A word on this clonotype: The missing conserved phenylalanine or tryptophan at the end of this CDR3 makes a read error likely. No DNA is shown, since the ends of the CDR3 on it are uncertain; the CDR3 is the one TCRdb lists. The chain combines TRBV30 with TRBJ1-1; the table assigns TRBD1, which was not confirmed against the DNA. A total of 12 residues make up the CDR3, ends included. Germline values: CDR1 GTSNPN, CDR2 SVGIG (reference sequence). CDR3 sequence reads: CAWGPGFTEASS.

The V call is TRBV10-3, the J call TRBJ2-1; 7 nucleotides match TRBD2. The CDR3 consists of 14 residues. Germline loops: CDR1 ENHRY, CDR2 SYGVKD. After removal of 6 bases from V and 2 bases from J, the junction contained 4 bases not matched to a gene. CDR3 residues: CAIRELAAYNEQFF. The CDR3 coding sequence is TGTGCCATCAGAGAGCTAGCGGCCTACAATGAGCAGTTCTTC.

V and J are TRBV19 and TRBJ1-1; D unclear. Germline V gives CDR1 LNHDA, CDR2 SQIVND (reference sequence). This CDR3 is 13 amino acids long. Trimming shortened V by 5 bases and J by 1 base, and 8 bases separated the two germline ends. The CDR3 nucleotides are TGTGCCAGTAGTCTTTGGGAGAACACTGAAGCTTTCTTT. Translation gives CASSLWENTEAFF. Looking up the rest from reference TRBV19 and TRBJ1-1 gives the full variable domain: DGGITQSPKYLFRKEGQNVTLSCEQNLNHDAMYWYRQDPGQGLRLIYYSQIVNDFQKGDIAEGYSVSREKKESFPLTVTSAQKNPTAFYLCASSLWENTEAFFGQGTRLTVV.

The rearrangement joins TRBV20-1 to TRBJ1-1, with a weak D call TRBD1 (6 bases). CDR3 length: 13 amino acids. Germline V gene sequence: CDR1 DFQATT, CDR2 SNEGSKA (reference sequence). V was pared by 0 bases and J by 5 bases, with 10 bases between. In DNA, the CDR3 is TGCAGTGCTAGAGAACCAGGGGTGACTGAAGCTTTCTTT. Amino acids: CSAREPGVTEAFF.

The chain uses TRBV12-3 or TRBV12-4 and TRBJ2-7; D gene uncertain. This CDR3 is 15 amino acids long. V shed 3 bases and J shed 5 bases, with 17 bases lying between them. The CDR3 protein is CASSLNGLRKHEQYF. The CDR3 DNA is TGTGCCAGCAGTTTGAATGGGTTGAGAAAACACGAGCAGTACTTC.

The chain carries TRBV10-3 and TRBJ2-2; possibly TRBD2 for D (5 bases). Between the trimmed V and J ends, which lost 4 bases and 5 bases, there was a span of 8 bases. The CDR3 loop spans 13 amino acids. Germline V gene lookup returns CDR1 ENHRY and CDR2 SYGVKD. DNA of the CDR3: TGTGCCATCAGTGTTAGGGAGACCGGGGAGCTGTTTTTT. It translates to CAISVRETGELFF.

V gene TRBV3-1 combines with J gene TRBJ2-3; maybe TRBD2 (5 bases). The CDR3 sequence is 13 residues long. Trimming cost V 6 bases and J 3 bases, with 10 bases left between them. In germline, CDR1 is LGHDT, CDR2 YNNKEL (reference sequence). The CDR3 spells CASSYQRTDTQYF. CDR3 nucleotide sequence: TGTGCCAGCAGTTATCAGCGGACAGATACGCAGTATTTT.

This chain joins TRBV10-3 and TRBJ2-3, with a tentative D call TRBD1 (6 bases). Germline V CDR1 and CDR2: ENHRY, SYGVKD. V lost 4 bases, J lost 6 bases, and 17 bases lay in between. The length of the CDR3 is 15 residues. The chain's CDR3 is CAISGQGSGIDTQYF. In nucleotides, the CDR3 is TGTGCCATCAGTGGCCAGGGGTCGGGGATCGATACGCAGTATTTT.

This clonotype was found a few times. This chain connects TRBV9 to TRBJ2-7; 10 positions agree with TRBD2. There are 14 residues in the CDR3. Germline V lookup: CDR1 SGDLS, CDR2 YYNGEE. The junction had 5 bases not matched to a gene; V was cut back by 4 bases and J by 4 bases. The chain's CDR3 is CASSPRTSGYEQYF. CDR3 sequence (DNA): TGTGCCAGCAGCCCCCGGACTAGCGGTTACGAGCAGTACTTC.

CDR3 sequence: CASSPGPDNEQFF. In DNA, the CDR3 is TGTGCCAGCAGCCCCGGGCCAGACAATGAGCAGTTCTTC. V is TRBV7-2 and J is TRBJ2-1, with D unclear. Germline CDR1 SGHTA, CDR2 FQGNSA. Trimming left V 5 bases short and J 5 bases short, with 10 bases between. This CDR3 has 13 amino acids.

This clonotype was observed many times. The V gene is TRBV11-2, the J gene TRBJ1-6; D is undetermined. Deletions cut 4 bases from V and 7 bases from J, with 8 bases between. The CDR3 has 13 amino acids. Germline values: CDR1 SGHAT, CDR2 FQNNGV. The CDR3 is CASSSGWNSPLHF. Written as DNA, the CDR3 is TGTGCCAGCAGCTCGGGATGGAATTCACCCCTCCACTTT. Full variable domain (rest looked up from reference TRBV11-2 and TRBJ1-6): EAGVAQSPRYKIIEKRQSVAFWCNPISGHATLYWYQQILGQGPKLLIQFQNNGVVDDSQLPKDRFSAERLKGVDSTLKIQPAKLEDSAVYLCASSSGWNSPLHFGNGTRLTVT.

V and J are TRBV4-1 and TRBJ1-6; 7 nucleotides align to TRBD1. CDR1 and CDR2 (germline): MGHRA, YSYEKL. Trimming removed 4 bases from V and 13 bases from J; junction bases left unmatched: 19. CDR3 length: 17 amino acids. The CDR3 spells CASSPWEGAITQWPLHF. Written as DNA, the CDR3 is TGCGCCAGCAGCCCCTGGGAGGGGGCGATCACCCAATGGCCCCTCCACTTT.

The chain uses TRBV12-3 or TRBV12-4 and TRBJ2-1; D ambiguous. The CDR3 length is 14 residues. Deletions cut 8 bases from V and 7 bases from J, with 18 bases between. This CDR3 is CASVSASPTNEQFF. The DNA for the CDR3 is TGTGCCAGCGTATCGGCATCCCCCACTAATGAGCAGTTCTTC.

For this clonotype: A much bigger clone sits one base away, suggesting this may be a read error. The chain combines TRBV4-1 with TRBJ1-1; 7 positions agree with TRBD1. The germline V gene encodes CDR1 MGHRA and CDR2 YSYEKL. With V trimmed by 1 base and J by 8 bases, 7 bases remained unmatched. The CDR3 is made up of 14 amino acids. The CDR3 sequence is CASSQGSGGQEAFF. The DNA of the CDR3 is TGCGCCAGCAGCCAAGGCTCGGGGGGACAGGAAGCTTTCTTT.

This sequence joins TRBV2 and TRBJ2-7; the match to TRBD2 covers 10 bases. With V trimmed by 3 bases and J by 2 bases, 7 bases remained unmatched. This CDR3 comprises 16 residues. Germline CDR1 is SNHLY and CDR2 is FYNNEI. This CDR3 is CASSDGGTSDPYEQYF. The CDR3 bases are TGTGCCAGCAGTGACGGGGGGACTAGCGACCCCTACGAGCAGTACTTC.

In the case of this clonotype: One end of the junction varies from germline; a read error may be responsible. The chain recombines TRBV2 with TRBJ2-2; tentatively, D is TRBD2 (6 bases). CDR1 is SNHLY, CDR2 FYNNEI, per germline. The CDR3 has 15 residues. The CDR3: CASTSMGRNAGELFF. As DNA, the CDR3 is TGTGCCAGCACCTCAATGGGGAGGAACGCCGGGGAGCTGTTTTTT.

The V call is TRBV4-2, the J call TRBJ1-5; D is perhaps TRBD1 (5 bases). CDR1 LGHNA and CDR2 YNFKEQ come from the germline V gene. This CDR3 is 15 amino acids long. V was shortened by 2 bases and J by 3 bases, with 11 bases between the two germline ends. The CDR3 here is CASSQHDSYNQPQHF. DNA for the CDR3: TGTGCCAGCAGCCAACATGACAGCTACAATCAGCCCCAGCATTTT.

The chain couples TRBV5-1 to TRBJ2-7; D is unclear. CDR1 and CDR2 from the germline V gene are SGHRS and YFSETQ. The CDR3 totals 15 residues. The V gene lost 0 bases and the J gene lost 5 bases, with 15 bases spanning the gap. The CDR3 region has the DNA TGCGCCAGCAGCTTGGGGACCACAAGCGCGGACGAGCAGTACTTC. Translation gives CASSLGTTSADEQYF.

The rearrangement links TRBV24-1 to TRBJ2-5, with 10 bases lining up with TRBD1. V lost 1 base, J lost 2 bases, and 6 bases stayed unmatched. Germline V gene lookup returns CDR1 KGHDR and CDR2 SFDVKD. The CDR3 runs 17 residues. Here the CDR3 DNA reads TGTGCCACCAGTGATTTTTCAAGACAGGGGGCACAAGAGACCCAGTACTTC. Its translation is CATSDFSRQGAQETQYF.

This sequence joins TRBV7-2 and TRBJ2-7; 10 nucleotides line up with TRBD2. J gave up 4 bases and V 7 bases, and 7 bases lay outside the gene matches. The CDR3 is made up of 14 amino acids. Germline CDR1 SGHTA, CDR2 FQGNSA. The CDR3 DNA is TGTGCCAGCAACCCAAGCGGGAGGGCTTACGAGCAGTACTTC. Protein product: CASNPSGRAYEQYF.

This clonotype was recorded once. The rearrangement uses TRBV5-6 and TRBJ1-2; D unclear. The germline V gene has CDR1 SGHDT and CDR2 YYEEEE. The CDR3 spans 11 residues. The V end lost 0 bases, the J end lost 10 bases, and 7 bases lay between the germline ends. CDR3 loop: CASSLGRYYTF. CDR3 nucleotides: TGTGCCAGCAGCTTGGGGCGTTACTACACCTTC.

The chain joins TRBV2 to TRBJ2-7; weak D call: TRBD1 (6 bases). CDR3 size: 15 residues. Deletions cut 0 bases from V and 2 bases from J, with 11 bases between. Germline-derived CDR1 and CDR2 are SNHLY and FYNNEI. In nucleotides, the CDR3 is TGTGCCAGCAGTGAAGCGCAGGGGCCGGCCTACGAGCAGTACTTC. Its translation: CASSEAQGPAYEQYF.

The V call is TRBV19, the J call TRBJ2-7; no firm D call. Germline CDR1 is LNHDA and CDR2 is SQIVND (reference sequence). V was pared by 1 base and J by 2 bases, with 12 bases between. The CDR3 spans 15 residues. The CDR3 bases are TGTGCCAGTAGTATAGGTGGCAGTCGGGCCTACGAGCAGTACTTC. The encoded protein is CASSIGGSRAYEQYF. Looking up the rest from reference TRBV19 and TRBJ2-7 gives the full variable domain: DGGITQSPKYLFRKEGQNVTLSCEQNLNHDAMYWYRQDPGQGLRLIYYSQIVNDFQKGDIAEGYSVSREKKESFPLTVTSAQKNPTAFYLCASSIGGSRAYEQYFGPGTRLTVT.

There are many counts of this clonotype. The V gene is TRBV11-2, the J gene TRBJ1-2; unclear D gene. V was clipped by 4 bases and J by 5 bases, with 14 bases between them. This CDR3 is built from 14 residues. In germline, CDR1 is SGHAT, CDR2 FQNNGV. Written as DNA, the CDR3 is TGTGCCAGCAGCTCGGTGGGGAGCGGATATGGCTACACCTTC. It yields the protein CASSSVGSGYGYTF.

The V and J genes are TRBV7-8 and TRBJ2-7; no definite D call. Trimming shortened V by 2 bases and J by 0 bases, and 11 bases separated the two germline ends. This CDR3 contains 15 residues. In germline, CDR1 is SGHVS, CDR2 FQNEAQ. Here the CDR3 DNA reads TGTGCCAGCAGCTTAATGTTGGGCAGCTCCTACGAGCAGTACTTC. Its translation: CASSLMLGSSYEQYF.

The chain has TRBV7-2 and TRBJ2-7; no clear D gene. The germline CDR1 and CDR2 sequences are SGHTA and FQGNSA. Trimming removed 4 bases at V and 0 bases at J, with 19 bases between. The CDR3 sequence is 17 residues long. The CDR3 DNA follows: TGTGCCAGCAGCTCCTCCTCCTGGGGTAGCATCTCCTACGAGCAGTACTTC. Its translation: CASSSSSWGSISYEQYF.